Below, 27 T cell receptor beta chains from the same sample are listed, as sequenced in a study of OX40 agonist ivuxolimab in advanced cancers. Here immunoSEQ multiplex PCR was the method, and the copy in TCRdb shows in-frame clones only, minus some. The sample lists about 79,000 clones, 92% occurring once. The source material was CD4+ or CD8+ T cells sorted from blood, sampled in a trial of the OX40 agonist ivuxolimab. The receptor set was obtained from an adult with an advanced solid tumor such as melanoma, head and neck, liver or kidney cancer.

Remarks on this clone: In this CDR3 the conserved last residue, phenylalanine or tryptophan, is missing, so a read error is likely. The genes are TRBV27 and TRBJ2-7; TRBD1 might be the D (5 bases). This CDR3 comprises 14 residues. Trimming cost V 4 bases and J 3 bases, with 13 bases left between them. Germline CDR1 and CDR2: MNHEY and SMNVEV (reference sequence). The CDR3 nucleotides are TGTGCCAGCAGTTCGGACACGGTGGGCTACGAGCAGTACCTC. Amino acid sequence: CASSSDTVGYEQYL.

The J gene is TRBJ2-7, the V gene TRBV13; 7 bases are a match to TRBD1. V lost 5 bases to trimming and J lost 5 bases; unmatched junction nucleotides: 12. Germline V gene lookup returns CDR1 PRHDT and CDR2 FYEKMQ (reference sequence). The CDR3 runs to 15 residues. The CDR3 is CASSSTRTGFNEQYF. Here the CDR3 DNA reads TGTGCCAGCAGCAGCACCCGGACAGGTTTTAACGAGCAGTACTTC.

This rearrangement joins TRBV9 to TRBJ2-6; D gene uncertain. This CDR3 region has 16 residues. The V and J ends lost 0 bases and 0 bases respectively, with 7 bases between them. The germline gives CDR1 SGDLS, CDR2 YYNGEE. CDR3 coding DNA: TGTGCCAGCAGCGTAGATCGGAACTCTGGGGCCAACGTCCTGACTTTC. This sequence encodes CASSVDRNSGANVLTF. The full variable domain, rest sourced from reference TRBV9 and TRBJ2-6, is DSGVTQTPKHLITATGQRVTLRCSPRSGDLSVYWYQQSLDQGLQFLIQYYNGEERAKGNILERFSAQQFPDLHSELNLSSLELGDSALYFCASSVDRNSGANVLTFGAGSRLTVL.

J is TRBJ2-3 and V is TRBV6-4; 8 bases are a match to TRBD2. The CDR3 loop spans 16 amino acids. Germline V CDR1 and CDR2: MRHNA, SNTAGT. With 4 bases clipped from V and 1 base from J, the junction kept 7 bases outside the gene matches. The CDR3 region is CASSVAGLGGTDTQYF. CDR3 nucleotide sequence: TGTGCCAGCAGTGTTGCGGGACTAGGAGGCACAGATACGCAGTATTTT.

The chain has TRBV6-4 and TRBJ2-1; perhaps TRBD1 as D (6 bases). The germline gives CDR1 MRHNA, CDR2 SNTAGT. Trimming left V 2 bases short and J 4 bases short, with 15 bases between. The CDR3 is 16 residues long. This CDR3 reads CASSDTGQGPYNEQFF. The CDR3, as DNA: TGTGCCAGCAGTGACACTGGGCAGGGGCCATACAATGAGCAGTTCTTC.

This sequence joins TRBV27 and TRBJ2-1; 7 bases line up with TRBD1. Germline CDR1 MNHEY, CDR2 SMNVEV (reference sequence). With 4 bases clipped from V and 7 bases from J, the junction kept 4 bases outside the gene matches. There are 13 residues in the CDR3. The chain's CDR3 is CASSYGQENEQFF. The CDR3 bases are TGTGCCAGCAGTTATGGACAGGAGAATGAGCAGTTCTTC.

This chain connects TRBV2 to TRBJ2-7; unclear D gene. The CDR3 length is 11 residues. From germline, CDR1 is SNHLY and CDR2 FYNNEI. V shed 6 bases and J shed 0 bases, with 3 bases lying between them. This CDR3 reads CASRSSYEQYF. For the CDR3, the DNA is TGTGCCAGCAGAAGCTCCTACGAGCAGTACTTC.

The CDR3 loop is CASSRTSGPNTGELFF. The CDR3 DNA is TGTGCCAGCAGTCGGACTAGCGGGCCTAACACCGGGGAGCTGTTTTTT. V is TRBV28 and J is TRBJ2-2; 11 positions agree with TRBD2. The CDR3 runs to 16 residues. V shed 5 bases and J 2 bases; nucleotides not matched to a gene: 4. Germline values: CDR1 MDHEN, CDR2 SYDVKM.

The rearrangement uses TRBV27 and TRBJ1-1; 7 positions match TRBD1. This CDR3 is built from 15 residues. Per germline, CDR1 MNHEY and CDR2 SMNVEV (reference sequence). Trimming cost V 2 bases and J 5 bases; bases outside gene matches: 8. CDR3 sequence reads: CASSLRGQVSTEAFF. The CDR3 DNA sequence: TGTGCCAGCAGTTTACGAGGACAGGTTAGTACTGAAGCTTTCTTT.

V and J are TRBV7-9 and TRBJ2-7; perhaps TRBD1 as D (5 bases). The CDR3 consists of 13 residues. V was clipped by 1 base and J by 2 bases, with 6 bases between them. Germline assignment: CDR1 SEHNR and CDR2 FQNEAQ (reference sequence). The CDR3 sequence: CASSLGQPYEQYF. DNA for the CDR3: TGTGCCAGCAGCTTAGGACAGCCCTACGAGCAGTACTTC.

The J gene is TRBJ1-5, the V gene TRBV6-4; 10 bases line up with TRBD1. V lost 8 bases and J lost 11; bases outside the gene matches: 9. This CDR3 spans 13 amino acids. The germline V gene has CDR1 MRHNA and CDR2 SNTAGT. CDR3: CASEGTGDRAQHF. CDR3 in DNA: TGTGCCAGCGAGGGGACAGGGGATAGGGCCCAGCATTTT.

The chain joins TRBV13 to TRBJ2-3, with 10 bases that match TRBD2. Germline-derived CDR1 and CDR2 are PRHDT and FYEKMQ (reference sequence). This CDR3 has 15 residues. The J segment lost 1 base and the V segment lost 7 bases, leaving 5 bases of the junction unmatched. This CDR3 reads CASIVAGGRTDTQYF. DNA of the CDR3: TGTGCCAGCATCGTAGCGGGGGGACGCACAGATACGCAGTATTTT.

The chain couples TRBV18 to TRBJ1-1; tentative D call: TRBD1 (5 bases). The CDR3 extends over 14 amino acids. Trimming removed 6 bases at V and 4 bases at J, with 15 bases between. Germline V gene lookup returns CDR1 KGHSH and CDR2 LQKENI. CDR3 in amino acids: CASSAEGLGTEAFF. CDR3 coding DNA: TGTGCCAGCTCTGCGGAGGGGCTCGGCACTGAAGCTTTCTTT.

In its sample, this clone was seen once. This sequence joins TRBV7-3 and TRBJ2-3, with 8 bases that match TRBD1. The trim removed 2 bases at V and 5 bases at J, leaving 6 bases unmatched. This CDR3 is built from 15 residues. Germline V gene data show CDR1 as SGHTA and CDR2 as FQGTGA. CDR3 sequence: CASSLVGQAGDTQYF. CDR3 in DNA: TGTGCCAGCAGCTTAGTGGGACAGGCAGGAGATACGCAGTATTTT.

The genes are TRBV7-2 and TRBJ1-3; D is uncertain. Trimming removed 0 bases at V and 1 base at J, with 7 bases between. In germline, CDR1 is SGHTA, CDR2 FQGNSA. This CDR3 is 15 amino acids long. The CDR3 DNA reads TGTGCCAGCAGCTTAGCGATAACTTCTGGAAACACCATATATTTT. It is translated as CASSLAITSGNTIYF.

By share, this clone counts as medium-sized. The chain uses TRBV7-2 and TRBJ1-2, with D hard to call. Trimming left V 1 base short and J 7 bases short, with 10 bases between. Germline assignment: CDR1 SGHTA and CDR2 FQGNSA. The CDR3 spans 13 residues. CDR3 region: CASSLGGLGGYTF. Here the CDR3 DNA reads TGTGCCAGCAGCTTAGGAGGGTTGGGTGGCTACACCTTC.

This clone has just one count. J is TRBJ2-1 and V is TRBV28, with 14 positions matching TRBD2. The V segment lost 8 bases and the J segment 2 bases; nucleotides outside the gene matches: 5. The CDR3 consists of 16 residues. Germline V gene lookup returns CDR1 MDHEN and CDR2 SYDVKM. DNA for the CDR3: TGTGCCAGCGGGACTAGCGGGGGCGATCCCTACAATGAGCAGTTCTTC. Encoded protein: CASGTSGGDPYNEQFF.

The rearrangement links TRBV27 to TRBJ2-2; unclear D gene. This CDR3 region has 13 residues. Germline CDR1 is MNHEY and CDR2 is SMNVEV (reference sequence). The V gene lost 5 bases and the J gene lost 4 bases, with 8 bases spanning the gap. Here the CDR3 DNA reads TGTGCCAGCAGTCCCTATCCCACCGGGGAGCTGTTTTTT. Translated: CASSPYPTGELFF.

This chain joins TRBV4-3 and TRBJ1-1; D might be TRBD1 (6 bases). V gave up 0 bases and J gave up 4 bases, with 9 bases separating them. Germline values: CDR1 LGHNA, CDR2 YSLEER. The CDR3 sequence is 14 residues long. CDR3 in amino acids: CASSQDGGGTEAFF. The DNA for the CDR3 is TGCGCCAGCAGCCAAGATGGAGGGGGCACTGAAGCTTTCTTT.

V and J are TRBV9 and TRBJ2-2; weak D call: TRBD1 (6 bases). The CDR3 extends over 17 amino acids. Trimming took 0 bases from V and 2 from J, leaving 14 bases between them. The germline gives CDR1 SGDLS, CDR2 YYNGEE. The CDR3 reads CASSVDRQGPNTGELFF. The CDR3 nucleotides read TGTGCCAGCAGCGTAGACAGGCAGGGGCCTAACACCGGGGAGCTGTTTTTT.

This rearrangement joins TRBV13 to TRBJ1-4; no reliable D call. Germline loops: CDR1 PRHDT, CDR2 FYEKMQ (reference sequence). Trimming pared 3 bases from V and 0 bases from J, leaving 5 bases between. The CDR3 runs to 14 residues. In nucleotides, the CDR3 is TGTGCCAGCAGCTTCCGGGCAACTAATGAAAAACTGTTTTTT. Translation gives CASSFRATNEKLFF.

This chain uses TRBV13 with TRBJ2-1; TRBD1 matches 11 bases. Germline V CDR1 and CDR2: PRHDT, FYEKMQ (reference sequence). CDR3 size: 16 residues. V was clipped by 5 bases and J by 7 bases; unmatched bases: 10. The CDR3: CASSPTGQGVRNEQFF. CDR3 coding DNA: TGTGCCAGCAGCCCTACGGGACAGGGGGTGAGGAATGAGCAGTTCTTC.

V usage is TRBV9 and J usage is TRBJ2-7, with D perhaps given as TRBD1 or TRBD2 (5 bases each). V was cut by 3 bases and J by 2 bases, with 12 bases left in between. The length of the CDR3 is 14 residues. The germline gives CDR1 SGDLS, CDR2 YYNGEE. CDR3 in amino acids: CASSGDPGAYEQYF. DNA of the CDR3: TGTGCCAGCAGCGGGGACCCGGGCGCCTACGAGCAGTACTTC.

The chain is built from TRBV6-4 and TRBJ2-7, with 7 bases aligning to TRBD1. The germline V gene encodes CDR1 MRHNA and CDR2 SNTAGT. V lost 3 bases and J lost 4; bases outside the gene matches: 12. The CDR3 extends over 16 amino acids. CDR3 residues: CASSEPYQGQRYEQYF. CDR3 sequence (DNA): TGTGCCAGCAGTGAGCCATACCAGGGACAGAGGTACGAGCAGTACTTC.

The V call is TRBV4-2, the J call TRBJ2-3; 7 positions match TRBD2. The CDR3 covers 16 residues. J lost 7 bases, V lost 3 bases, and 13 bases had no gene match. CDR1 LGHNA and CDR2 YNFKEQ come from the germline V gene. The CDR3 loop is CASSHETSTPPYTQYF. The CDR3 coding sequence is TGTGCCAGCAGCCATGAGACTAGCACGCCCCCTTATACGCAGTATTTT.

V usage is TRBV7-9 and J usage is TRBJ1-4; D ambiguous. From germline, CDR1 is SEHNR and CDR2 FQNEAQ (reference sequence). The CDR3 is 14 residues long. V was trimmed by 5 bases and J by 3 bases, leaving 10 bases between them. The CDR3 protein is CASSRVMANEKLFF. CDR3 sequence (DNA): TGTGCCAGCAGCCGCGTGATGGCTAATGAAAAACTGTTTTTT.

This chain joins TRBV5-5 and TRBJ1-2; no definite D call. The CDR3 consists of 11 residues. The germline V gene encodes CDR1 SGHKS and CDR2 YYEKEE (reference sequence). The V end was cut by 1 base, the J end by 11 bases, with 9 bases between. The CDR3 spells CASSLLAGYTF. DNA of the CDR3: TGTGCCAGCAGCTTGCTTGCGGGTTACACCTTC.